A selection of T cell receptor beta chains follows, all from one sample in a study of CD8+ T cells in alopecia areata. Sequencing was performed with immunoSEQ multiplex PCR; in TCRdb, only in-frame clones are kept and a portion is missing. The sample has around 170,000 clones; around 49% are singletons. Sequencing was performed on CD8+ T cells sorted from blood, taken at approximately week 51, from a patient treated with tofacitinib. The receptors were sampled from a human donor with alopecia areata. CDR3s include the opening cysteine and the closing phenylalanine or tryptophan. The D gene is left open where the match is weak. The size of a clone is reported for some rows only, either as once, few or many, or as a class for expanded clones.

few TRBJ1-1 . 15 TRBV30 CAWSVYYEMNTEAFF TGTGCCTGGAGTGTATACTATGAAATGAACACTGAAGCTTTCTTT
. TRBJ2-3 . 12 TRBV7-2 CASSLITDTQYF TGTGCCAGCAGCTTAATCACAGATACGCAGTATTTT
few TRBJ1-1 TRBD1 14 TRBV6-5 CASSSGTGITEAFF TGTGCCAGCAGTTCCGGGACAGGGATCACTGAAGCTTTCTTT
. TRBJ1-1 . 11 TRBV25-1 CASSKRTEAFF TGTGCCAGCAGTAAAAGGACTGAAGCTTTCTTT
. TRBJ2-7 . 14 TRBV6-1 CASSDGDWSYEQYF TGTGCCAGCAGTGATGGGGACTGGTCCTACGAGCAGTACTTC
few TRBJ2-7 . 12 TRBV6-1 CASSEPGTEQYF TGTGCCAGCAGTGAACCAGGGACCGAGCAGTACTTC
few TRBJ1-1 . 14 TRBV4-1 CASSQSGWNTEAFF TGCGCCAGCAGCCAATCGGGATGGAACACTGAAGCTTTCTTT
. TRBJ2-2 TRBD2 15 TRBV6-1 CASSVAGPITGELFF TGTGCCAGCAGTGTAGCGGGGCCTATCACCGGGGAGCTGTTTTTT
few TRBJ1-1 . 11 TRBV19 CASSIGTEAFF TGTGCCAGTAGTATCGGCACTGAAGCTTTCTTT
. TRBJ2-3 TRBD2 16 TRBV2 CASSDGAGASTDTQYF TGTGCCAGCAGTGACGGCGCGGGAGCTAGCACAGATACGCAGTATTTT
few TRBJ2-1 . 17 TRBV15 CATSTATGTSSYNEQFF TGTGCCACCAGCACCGCCACAGGGACGAGCTCCTACAATGAGCAGTTCTTC
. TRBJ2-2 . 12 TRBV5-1 CASSSDTGELFF TGCGCCAGCAGCTCAGACACCGGGGAGCTGTTTTTT
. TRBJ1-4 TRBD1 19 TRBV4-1 CASSQDGRDRGHNNEKLFF TGCGCCAGCAGCCAAGATGGAAGGGACAGGGGGCATAATAATGAAAAACTGTTTTTT
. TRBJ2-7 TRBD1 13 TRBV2 CASTPGQGYEQYF TGTGCCAGCACCCCGGGACAGGGCTACGAGCAGTACTTC